The clone carrying this T cell receptor beta chain was counted a single time. V lost 6 bases, J lost 2 bases, and 14 bases lay in between. CDR1 and CDR2 from the germline V gene are DFQATT and SNEGSKA (reference sequence). This CDR3 is 14 amino acids long. One entry per CDR3 protein results from TCRdb running MiXCR on the RT-PCR reads. The data contain more than 600,000 distinct CDR3 sequences, approximately 15% of them singletons. The TCR sequence derives from a female donor in good health, serving as a healthy control. The sample was memory CD4+ T cells from blood. The chain joins TRBV20-1 to TRBJ1-5; possible D gene TRBD1, 5 bases. This chain's CDR3 is CSAIVGVGNQPQHF. CDR3 sequence (DNA): TGCAGTGCGATCGTAGGGGTGGGCAATCAGCCCCAGCATTTT.